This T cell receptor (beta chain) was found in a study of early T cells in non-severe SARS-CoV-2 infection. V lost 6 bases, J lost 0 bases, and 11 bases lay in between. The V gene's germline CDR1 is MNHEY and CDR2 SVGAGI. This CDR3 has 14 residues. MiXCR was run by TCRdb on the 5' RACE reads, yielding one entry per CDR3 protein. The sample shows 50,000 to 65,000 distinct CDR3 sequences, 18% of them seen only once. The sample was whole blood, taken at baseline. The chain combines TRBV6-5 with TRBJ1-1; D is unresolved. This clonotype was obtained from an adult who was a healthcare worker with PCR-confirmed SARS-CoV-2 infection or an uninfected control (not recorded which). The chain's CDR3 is CASSKQLLNTEAFF. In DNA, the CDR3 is TGTGCCAGCAGCAAACAGCTACTGAACACTGAAGCTTTCTTT.